A selection of T cell receptor beta chains follows, all from one sample in a study of cytomegalovirus exposure and HLA in healthy donors. Here immunoSEQ multiplex PCR was the method, and the copy in TCRdb shows in-frame clones only, minus some. The repertoire includes some 150,000 clones, about 80% of them detected once, and about 4.8% sits in the top ten. The sample was PBMCs. The origin of the receptors is a man aged 25 to 40 in good health and CMV-seronegative. Both conserved end residues are part of each CDR3. D genes are given only for firm matches. Size is omitted from some rows. Given values are once, few, many or a class for expanded clones.

V: TRBV28; size: -; J: TRBJ2-7; D: -; CDR3: CASSPLGGAYEQYF; DNA: TGTGCCAGCAGCCCCCTCGGGGGAGCCTACGAGCAGTACTTC
V: TRBV28; size: few; J: TRBJ1-2; D: -; CDR3: CASSRDFYGYTF; DNA: TGTGCCAGCAGTCGCGACTTTTATGGCTACACCTTC
V: TRBV27; size: -; J: TRBJ2-1; D: -; CDR3: CASSLLGQGHNYNEQFF; DNA: TGTGCCAGCAGTTTATTGGGGCAGGGCCACAACTACAATGAGCAGTTCTTC
V: TRBV27; size: -; J: TRBJ1-4; D: TRBD1; CDR3: CASSLTGGFEKLFF; DNA: TGTGCCAGCAGCCTTACAGGGGGCTTTGAAAAACTGTTTTTT
V: TRBV5-1; size: -; J: TRBJ2-2; D: TRBD1; CDR3: CASSSGQGYTGELFF; DNA: TGCGCCAGCAGCTCAGGACAGGGATACACCGGGGAGCTGTTTTTT
V: TRBV7-2; size: -; J: TRBJ2-1; D: TRBD2; CDR3: CASSPRLAGGRDEQFF; DNA: TGTGCCAGCAGCCCCCGACTAGCGGGAGGGCGTGACGAGCAGTTCTTC
V: TRBV19; size: -; J: TRBJ1-5; D: -; CDR3: CASSNRQGWNQPQHF; DNA: TGTGCCAGTAGTAACCGGCAGGGGTGGAATCAGCCCCAGCATTTT
V: TRBV10-2; size: -; J: TRBJ2-2; D: -; CDR3: CASSGPGIGELFF; DNA: TGCGCCAGCAGTGGGCCAGGGATCGGGGAGCTGTTTTTT
V: TRBV13; size: -; J: TRBJ2-2; D: -; CDR3: CASSLGGSPNTGELFF; DNA: TGTGCCAGCAGCTTAGGGGGTAGCCCGAACACCGGGGAGCTGTTTTTT
V: TRBV19; size: -; J: TRBJ2-7; D: TRBD2; CDR3: CASMTSGRAGEQYF; DNA: TGTGCCAGTATGACTAGCGGGAGGGCTGGCGAGCAGTACTTC
V: TRBV7-2; size: once; J: TRBJ2-7; D: -; CDR3: CASSLRGGGRDYEQYF; DNA: TGTGCCAGCAGCTTAAGGGGAGGCGGCAGGGACTACGAGCAGTACTTC
V: TRBV5-4; size: few; J: TRBJ1-2; D: -; CDR3: CASSPRVSPFLAYTF; DNA: TGTGCCAGCAGCCCCCGGGTCTCCCCTTTCCTGGCCTACACCTTC
V: TRBV27; size: -; J: TRBJ2-1; D: TRBD2; CDR3: CASGRGGNEQFF; DNA: TGTGCCAGCGGTCGGGGAGGGAATGAGCAGTTCTTC
V: TRBV18; size: few; J: TRBJ2-5; D: TRBD1; CDR3: CASSPRARTGGTETQYF; DNA: TGTGCCAGCTCACCCCGCGCTAGGACAGGGGGCACGGAGACCCAGTACTTC
V: TRBV5-1; size: -; J: TRBJ1-5; D: TRBD1; CDR3: CASSSGTGGGQPQHF; DNA: TGCGCCAGCAGCTCCGGGACAGGGGGCGGACAGCCCCAGCATTTT
V: TRBV1; size: -; J: TRBJ1-2; D: -; CDR3: CTSSQRSRAAGYTF; DNA: TGCACCAGCAGCCAAAGGAGCAGGGCGGCTGGCTACACCTTC
V: TRBV5-1; size: -; J: TRBJ2-7; D: TRBD1; CDR3: CASSFETGIAYEQYF; DNA: TGCGCCAGCAGCTTTGAGACAGGGATAGCCTACGAGCAGTACTTC
V: TRBV30; size: few; J: TRBJ2-7; D: -; CDR3: CAWKEIGSYEQYF; DNA: TGTGCCTGGAAGGAGATAGGCTCCTACGAGCAGTACTTC
V: TRBV29-1; size: -; J: TRBJ1-4; D: TRBD1; CDR3: CSVEGQGVKGEKLFF; DNA: TGCAGCGTTGAGGGACAGGGGGTTAAAGGTGAAAAACTGTTTTTT
V: TRBV29-1; size: -; J: TRBJ2-2; D: -; CDR3: CSVGLFSGAGELFF; DNA: TGCAGCGTTGGCTTGTTTTCGGGGGCCGGGGAGCTGTTTTTT
V: TRBV5-4; size: -; J: TRBJ2-5; D: -; CDR3: CASGYQGGETQYF; DNA: TGTGCCAGCGGTTACCAGGGAGGCGAGACCCAGTACTTC
V: TRBV5-4; size: -; J: TRBJ2-2; D: TRBD1; CDR3: CASSSLGTGGITGELFF; DNA: TGTGCCAGCAGCTCACTCGGGACAGGGGGGATCACCGGGGAGCTGTTTTTT
V: TRBV5-1; size: -; J: TRBJ2-7; D: -; CDR3: CASSLAKGQQRAYEQYF; DNA: TGCGCCAGCAGCTTGGCCAAGGGGCAACAAAGGGCCTACGAGCAGTACTTC
V: TRBV6-1; size: -; J: TRBJ1-5; D: TRBD1; CDR3: CASRRGTASNQPQHF; DNA: TGTGCCAGCAGGAGAGGGACAGCTAGCAATCAGCCCCAGCATTTT
V: TRBV6-5; size: -; J: TRBJ2-2; D: TRBD1; CDR3: CASRAKTGWAGELFF; DNA: TGTGCCAGCAGGGCAAAGACAGGGTGGGCCGGGGAGCTGTTTTTT
V: TRBV27; size: once; J: TRBJ1-1; D: -; CDR3: CASSFQGTWAEAFF; DNA: TGTGCCAGCAGTTTCCAGGGGACATGGGCTGAAGCTTTCTTT
V: TRBV7-9; size: once; J: TRBJ2-5; D: -; CDR3: CASSLVQYQETQYF; DNA: TGTGCCAGCAGCTTAGTTCAGTACCAAGAGACCCAGTACTTC
V: TRBV14; size: -; J: TRBJ2-3; D: TRBD2; CDR3: CASSIAGVTDTQYF; DNA: TGTGCCAGTTCCATAGCGGGGGTCACAGATACGCAGTATTTT
V: TRBV10-3; size: -; J: TRBJ1-1; D: -; CDR3: CAISERQGNTEAFF; DNA: TGTGCCATCAGTGAGAGGCAGGGTAACACTGAAGCTTTCTTT
V: TRBV9; size: -; J: TRBJ1-5; D: -; CDR3: CASSVGGGNQPQHF; DNA: TGTGCCAGCAGCGTCGGGGGGGGCAATCAGCCCCAGCATTTT
V: TRBV6-6; size: -; J: TRBJ1-1; D: TRBD1; CDR3: CASSRTGSGEGTEAFF; DNA: TGTGCCAGCAGCCGGACAGGGTCGGGGGAAGGCACTGAAGCTTTCTTT
V: TRBV4-1; size: few; J: TRBJ1-3; D: TRBD1; CDR3: CASSQVGGQGNTIYF; DNA: TGCGCCAGCAGCCAAGTAGGGGGCCAGGGCAACACCATATATTTT
V: TRBV11-3; size: -; J: TRBJ2-5; D: -; CDR3: CASSLQAQETQYF; DNA: TGTGCCAGCAGCTTACAGGCCCAAGAGACCCAGTACTTC
V: TRBV4-1; size: -; J: TRBJ2-7; D: TRBD2; CDR3: CASSQGLAGVSHEQYF; DNA: TGCGCCAGCAGCCAAGGACTAGCGGGAGTATCCCACGAGCAGTACTTC
V: TRBV30; size: -; J: TRBJ1-4; D: TRBD1; CDR3: CACSGQGPVGEKLFF; DNA: TGTGCCTGCTCGGGACAGGGCCCCGTCGGTGAAAAACTGTTTTTT
V: TRBV14; size: -; J: TRBJ2-5; D: -; CDR3: CASSLLGQGEETQYF; DNA: TGTGCCAGCAGCCTTCTGGGGCAGGGCGAAGAGACCCAGTACTTC
V: TRBV6-1; size: many; J: TRBJ2-7; D: TRBD1; CDR3: CASSVGDRGYEQYF; DNA: TGTGCCAGCAGTGTCGGGGACAGGGGCTACGAGCAGTACTTC
V: TRBV6-4; size: -; J: TRBJ2-1; D: TRBD2; CDR3: CASSPLAGVVPNEQFF; DNA: TGTGCCAGCAGTCCGCTAGCGGGAGTGGTACCCAATGAGCAGTTCTTC
V: TRBV7-6; size: few; J: TRBJ2-7; D: -; CDR3: CASSHRQGGGPDEQYF; DNA: TGTGCCAGCAGCCACCGACAGGGAGGAGGTCCTGACGAGCAGTACTTC
V: TRBV7-2; size: -; J: TRBJ1-4; D: TRBD1; CDR3: CASSLGPGQINEKLFF; DNA: TGTGCCAGCAGCTTGGGCCCGGGACAGATTAATGAAAAACTGTTTTTT
V: TRBV14; size: -; J: TRBJ1-4; D: -; CDR3: CASSRGSHEKLFF; DNA: TGTGCCAGCAGCCGAGGGAGTCATGAAAAACTGTTTTTT
V: TRBV27; size: few; J: TRBJ2-1; D: -; CDR3: CASSLNYYNEQFF; DNA: TGTGCCAGCAGTTTAAACTATTACAATGAGCAGTTCTTC
V: TRBV10-3; size: -; J: TRBJ1-5; D: -; CDR3: CAIRTTSDQPQHF; DNA: TGTGCCATCAGGACAACTTCGGATCAGCCCCAGCATTTT
V: TRBV29-1; size: few; J: TRBJ2-1; D: -; CDR3: CSASFVGGQEQFF; DNA: TGCAGCGCTTCCTTTGTGGGGGGGCAAGAGCAGTTCTTC
V: TRBV7-3; size: -; J: TRBJ2-1; D: -; CDR3: CASSLIRGGKNEQFF; DNA: TGTGCCAGCAGCTTAATCCGAGGGGGTAAGAATGAGCAGTTCTTC
V: TRBV6-6; size: -; J: TRBJ1-6; D: TRBD1; CDR3: CASSDRVYTPLHF; DNA: TGTGCCAGCAGCGACAGGGTATATACACCCCTCCACTTT
V: TRBV30; size: -; J: TRBJ2-5; D: -; CDR3: CAWRSRGQETQYF; DNA: TGTGCCTGGAGATCGAGAGGGCAAGAGACCCAGTACTTC
V: TRBV6-1; size: few; J: TRBJ1-6; D: -; CDR3: CASSEVGSSYNSPLHF; DNA: TGTGCCAGCAGTGAAGTGGGGAGCTCCTATAATTCACCCCTCCACTTT
V: TRBV5-1; size: few; J: TRBJ2-2; D: -; CDR3: CASSSGPSEGTGELFF; DNA: TGCGCCAGCAGCTCCGGACCTAGCGAAGGCACCGGGGAGCTGTTTTTT
V: TRBV5-1; size: -; J: TRBJ1-4; D: -; CDR3: CASSLVGGANEKLFF; DNA: TGCGCCAGCAGCTTGGTAGGGGGGGCCAATGAAAAACTGTTTTTT
V: TRBV5-6; size: -; J: TRBJ2-7; D: TRBD2; CDR3: CASSLRLAGASYEQYF; DNA: TGTGCCAGCAGCTTGAGGCTAGCGGGGGCCAGCTACGAGCAGTACTTC
V: TRBV11-2; size: once; J: TRBJ1-6; D: TRBD1; CDR3: CASSPEQGGVSPLHF; DNA: TGTGCCAGCAGCCCGGAACAGGGGGGGGTTTCACCCCTCCACTTT
V: TRBV28; size: -; J: TRBJ2-7; D: -; CDR3: CASLTGTSLYEQYF; DNA: TGTGCCAGTTTGACCGGGACATCCCTTTACGAGCAGTACTTC
V: TRBV19; size: -; J: TRBJ1-5; D: TRBD1; CDR3: CASTKQGSGHQPQHF; DNA: TGTGCCAGTACCAAACAGGGGTCGGGCCATCAGCCCCAGCATTTT
V: TRBV7-9; size: once; J: TRBJ1-2; D: -; CDR3: CASSPIPTANYGYTF; DNA: TGTGCCAGCAGCCCCATTCCTACAGCAAACTATGGCTACACCTTC